The TCR beta chain described here comes from a study of post-analysis software for immune sequencing data. Looking at the study overall: Included among the disease courses, which were recorded for the cohort, were relapsing-remitting, secondary progressive and progressive-relapsing multiple sclerosis.

Findings and caveats of the study: A significant reduction in normalized Chao1 diversity was observed in multiple sclerosis patients versus controls.

The TCR beta cDNA libraries contained unique molecular identifiers. TCRdb processed the PCR reads anew with MiXCR; each CDR3 protein has one entry. The repertoire holds 600,000 to 750,000 distinct CDR3 sequences, roughly three fifths seen once, with around 11% in the top ten. For this clonotype: Its cognate antigen is unknown.

Sequenced: blood. This sequence originates from a girl aged 2 to 10 with multiple sclerosis.

DNA for the CDR3: TGTGCCAGCAGCGTCCCGGGACAGGGCAGGTCAAACCCTTACGAGCAGTACTTC. It codes for CASSVPGQGRSNPYEQYF. V gene TRBV2 combines with J gene TRBJ2-7, with 9 nucleotides matching TRBD1. The CDR3 consists of 18 residues. Germline V lookup: CDR1 SNHLY, CDR2 FYNNEI. Trimming removed 6 bases from V and 4 bases from J; junction bases left unmatched: 19.